The 18 T cell receptor beta chains below come from one sample, sequenced in a study of spatial heterogeneity in lung cancer. Time point: sample taken at primary tumor resection. Sequencing covered unsorted whole RNA taken from tumor, nontumor lung or frozen PBMC. TCRdb reanalysed the 5' RACE reads using MiXCR and keeps one entry per CDR3 protein. The sample lists 39,000 or so distinct CDR3 sequences; roughly 8% were seen once. This specimen was PBMCs, taken at surgery. The receptors derive from a male donor with early-stage non-small cell lung cancer.

The chain carries TRBV10-3 and TRBJ1-2; the D gene is possibly TRBD1 (5 bases). V was trimmed by 3 bases and J by 5 bases, leaving 16 bases between them. The germline V gene has CDR1 ENHRY and CDR2 SYGVKD. This CDR3 is built from 15 residues. DNA of the CDR3: TGTGCCATCAGTGATCCCGGGGCAAGTTATTATGGCTACACCTTC. Amino acid sequence: CAISDPGASYYGYTF.

This chain links TRBV5-4 with TRBJ1-1; D remains unclear. The V gene lost 2 bases and the J gene lost 1 base, with 9 bases spanning the gap. Germline loops: CDR1 SGHNT, CDR2 YYREEE (reference sequence). The CDR3 loop spans 14 amino acids. The CDR3 sequence is CASSLRQENTEAFF. The CDR3 bases are TGTGCCAGCAGCTTAAGGCAGGAGAACACTGAAGCTTTCTTT.

There are many counts of this clonotype. V usage is TRBV6-5 and J usage is TRBJ1-1; 7 nucleotides match TRBD1. The ends lost 2 bases at V and 5 bases at J; junction bases unmatched: 5. Germline CDR1 MNHEY, CDR2 SVGAGI. This CDR3 comprises 14 residues. Here the CDR3 DNA reads TGTGCCAGCAGTTACGGCAGGGGGGAAACTGAAGCTTTCTTT. Protein sequence: CASSYGRGETEAFF.

This clonotype occurred many times. The CDR3 DNA follows: TGTGCCACCAGTGATCAGCAAAGGGCTGAAGCTTTCTTT. Protein: CATSDQQRAEAFF. The chain carries TRBV24-1 and TRBJ1-1; D gene unclear. CDR1 is KGHDR, CDR2 SFDVKD, per germline. The CDR3 runs 13 residues. Trimming removed 3 bases at V and 6 bases at J, with 10 bases between.

This clonotype turned up a few times. The CDR3 nucleotides read TGTGCCAGCAGCGAGCCCGGGACAGGGTCAGATACGCAGTATTTT. Translation gives CASSEPGTGSDTQYF. The V and J genes are TRBV9 and TRBJ2-3, with TRBD1 identical over 9 bases. This CDR3 spans 15 amino acids. Trimming removed 3 bases from V and 4 bases from J; junction bases left unmatched: 6. Germline V gives CDR1 SGDLS, CDR2 YYNGEE.

This clonotype was counted many times. V is TRBV24-1 and J is TRBJ2-3, with D perhaps given as TRBD1 or TRBD2 (6 bases each). This CDR3 is built from 15 residues. V was cut by 3 bases and J by 5 bases, with 14 bases left in between. Germline loops: CDR1 KGHDR, CDR2 SFDVKD. The CDR3 sequence is CATSDSTGAGDTQYF. The DNA of the CDR3 is TGTGCCACCAGTGATAGTACGGGGGCCGGAGATACGCAGTATTTT.

This clonotype was recorded at least ten times. The chain employs TRBV27 and TRBJ2-3; D not resolved. Trimming left V 0 bases short and J 5 bases short, with 18 bases between. Germline V CDR1 and CDR2: MNHEY, SMNVEV (reference sequence). The CDR3 length is 17 residues. DNA of the CDR3: TGTGCCAGCAGTTTATCCGGGCCCCCTCGGCAAGGAGATACGCAGTATTTT. Its protein product is CASSLSGPPRQGDTQYF.

This clonotype was observed a handful of times. The chain employs TRBV18 and TRBJ2-7; 11 bases agree with TRBD1. The CDR3 runs to 15 residues. The germline CDR1 and CDR2 sequences are KGHSH and LQKENI. The V gene end was trimmed by 5 bases and the J gene end by 6 bases; junction bases not matched to a gene: 9. The CDR3 spells CASSSLSGTGGEQYV. In nucleotides, the CDR3 is TGTGCCAGCTCATCATTGTCCGGGACAGGGGGCGAGCAGTACGTC.

This sequence joins TRBV6-1 and TRBJ2-2; D perhaps matches TRBD1 (5 bases). Trimming stripped 10 bases from V and 1 base from J, with 13 bases between. The CDR3 has 14 residues. Germline CDR1 MNHNS, CDR2 SASEGT. This CDR3 is CATRDRVNTGELFF. Written as DNA, the CDR3 is TGTGCCACCCGAGACAGAGTGAACACCGGGGAGCTGTTTTTT.

This clonotype was seen ten or more times. This sequence joins TRBV2 and TRBJ2-7; TRBD2 is a possible D gene (6 bases). Germline CDR1 reads SNHLY; CDR2 reads FYNNEI. The CDR3 contains 12 residues. V shed 10 bases and J shed 4 bases, with 14 bases lying between them. The CDR3 coding sequence is TGTGCCACCTCGACTAGAATGTACGAGCAGTACGTC. Residues: CATSTRMYEQYV.

This clonotype was detected many times. This sequence joins TRBV29-1 and TRBJ2-5; 11 bases are shared with TRBD2. In germline, CDR1 is SQVTM, CDR2 ANQGSEA. V lost 6 bases, J lost 5 bases, and 11 bases stayed unmatched. The CDR3 is made up of 15 amino acids. The CDR3 spells CSVGLTSGAGETQYF. In nucleotides, the CDR3 is TGCAGCGTGGGACTGACTAGCGGGGCGGGCGAGACCCAGTACTTC.

This clonotype was detected ten times or more. The V call is TRBV3-1, the J call TRBJ2-3, with 9 bases that match TRBD2. This CDR3 is 20 amino acids long. With 0 bases clipped from V and 3 bases from J, the junction kept 16 bases outside the gene matches. The germline CDR1 and CDR2 sequences are LGHDT and YNNKEL (reference sequence). The CDR3 spells CASSQDSGRTLGRRTDTQYF. The CDR3 DNA follows: TGTGCCAGCAGCCAAGATAGCGGGAGAACCTTAGGTAGACGGACAGATACGCAGTATTTT.

This clonotype was seen repeatedly, ten times or more. CDR3 in amino acids: CSARDPPGRGRGTEAFF. CDR3 in DNA: TGCAGTGCTAGAGACCCGCCGGGCAGGGGAAGAGGAACTGAAGCTTTCTTT. This sequence joins TRBV20-1 and TRBJ1-1; the D gene is possibly TRBD1 (6 bases). This CDR3 is built from 17 residues. In germline, CDR1 is DFQATT, CDR2 SNEGSKA (reference sequence). Trimming cost V 0 bases and J 5 bases, with 22 bases left between them.

This clonotype appeared many times. DNA of the CDR3: TGTGCCAGCAGCTTGGATCGGGGCGAGCAGTACGTC. This encodes CASSLDRGEQYV. The chain links TRBV5-4 to TRBJ2-7, with D possibly being TRBD2 (5 bases). The V gene lost 0 bases and the J gene lost 6 bases, with 7 bases spanning the gap. CDR3 length equals 12 residues. CDR1 and CDR2 from the germline V gene are SGHNT and YYREEE (reference sequence).

This clonotype was recorded at least ten times. The gene calls are TRBV6-5 and TRBJ2-7, with TRBD1 identical over 7 bases. Germline V gene sequence: CDR1 MNHEY, CDR2 SVGAGI. The CDR3 loop spans 14 amino acids. Unmatched junction bases numbered 3, after V lost 2 bases and J lost 2 bases. The CDR3 is CASSYGQGAYEQYF. In nucleotides, the CDR3 is TGTGCCAGCAGTTACGGGCAGGGGGCCTACGAGCAGTACTTC.

The sample holds a few counts of this clonotype. The V gene is TRBV5-4, the J gene TRBJ2-3; 7 bases line up with TRBD2. With 1 base clipped from V and 2 bases from J, the junction kept 4 bases outside the gene matches. The CDR3 consists of 15 residues. The germline gives CDR1 SGHNT, CDR2 YYREEE (reference sequence). The CDR3 sequence: CASSLKKRDTDTQYF. The CDR3, as DNA: TGTGCCAGCAGCTTGAAGAAGCGGGACACAGATACGCAGTATTTT.

The chain recombines TRBV23-1 with TRBJ1-5, with TRBD1 matching over 10 bases. TRBV23-1 belongs to the ORF category, with a function that is uncertain. With V trimmed by 5 bases and J by 6 bases, 7 bases remained unmatched. The CDR3 extends over 15 amino acids. CDR3: CASSIDRGPGQPQHF. The CDR3 region has the DNA TGCGCCAGCAGTATAGACAGGGGGCCTGGTCAGCCCCAGCATTTT.

This clonotype has ten or more counts. The J gene is TRBJ2-7, the V gene TRBV29-1; 12 bases map to TRBD2. In germline, CDR1 is SQVTM, CDR2 ANQGSEA. The trim removed 7 bases at V and 1 base at J, leaving 2 bases unmatched. The CDR3 has 13 residues. CDR3 protein: CSAGTSGSYEQYV. The CDR3 DNA is TGCAGCGCGGGGACTAGCGGGTCCTACGAGCAGTACGTC.